The sequence of this TCR beta chain was determined in a study of low-dose radiotherapy and immunotherapy resistance in tumors (dated 2022 in TCRdb). General notes on the study: In Cohort 1, each fraction delivered 0.5 Gy every 2 weeks, and the prescribed total PTV dose was 6.5 Gy. Cohort 2 received 1 Gy per fraction every two weeks, with a total of 13 Gy over 26 weeks. Patients were given nivolumab as a 240 mg flat dose every two weeks and ipilimumab at 1 mg/kg every six weeks, with both drugs delivered intravenously. Cyclophosphamide 200 mg/m2 was administered intravenously every two weeks, one day before each radiation and immunotherapy administration. Aspirin 300 mg was taken orally once daily by patients for four cycles, starting on cycle 1 day 1. Randomization of trial participants into treatment groups was not performed. Eight patients were included in the translational analysis, namely three from the first dose cohort plus the first five from the second dose cohort.

The cysteine opens and the phenylalanine closes a CDR3 of 12 amino acids. The sequence is cut down to CDR3 DNA, 36 bases in frame from base 1. V is clipped by 4 bases and J by 6 bases, and the sequence between their germline boundaries is 6 bases long. From a lookup of the germline V gene, CDR1 and CDR2 are SGHDN and FVKESK. To make first-strand cDNA, Superscript III was used along with a set of TRAV- and TRBV-specific primers so that both the TCRalpha and TCRbeta chains were covered. TCRs were amplified with Phusion for about 22 PCR cycles using a constant-region primer together with the adapter attached to the V primers. The isolated mRNA was amplified using the MessageAmp II aRNA Amplification Kit, with in vitro transcription performed for roughly 16 hours at 37 degrees C. The Dynabeads mRNA DIRECT Purification Kit was used to isolate the mRNA for TCR sequencing. Indexed Illumina adapters were added in a second Phusion PCR of about 26 cycles, and the PCR products were purified with AMPure XP beads. Deep sequencing of the TCRalpha and TCRbeta libraries was carried out on an Illumina MiniSeq instrument. The paper's data handling went like this. Using custom Perl scripts, TCR sequences encoding the same protein were pooled, out-of-frame sequences were removed, and the abundance of each clonotype was computed. Any TCR sequence backed by just one read was left out of the analysis. Among the metrics used to describe the repertoires were Shannon entropy, Gini index, clonality, richness, and the frequency of TCRs shared between repertoires. The public reads were quality trimmed at Q25 with fastp and then assembled into clones with MiXCR by TCRdb, keeping productive beta chains. Identical CDR3 protein sequences are pooled into one entry, listed with their most common genes and DNA. The V and J calls reflect TCRdb's pipeline rather than the authors' work. The sample records about 39,000 distinct CDR3 sequences, around 21% of which are singletons. Of the sample, approximately 8.3% is held by the ten largest clones.

The sample's time point, from its label and the paper: after trial treatment. What the treatment or condition label conveys for this sample: LDRT plus nivolumab, ipilimumab, low-dose cyclophosphamide and aspirin (RACIN trial). Donors were enrolled in RACIN, a single-arm phase I dose-escalation trial combining nivolumab, ipilimumab, aspirin, low-dose cyclophosphamide and low-dose radiotherapy. Patients with advanced, TIL-negative solid tumors were considered eligible. This clonotype was found many times. Its antigen has not been determined. No quality values exist for individual bases; no much larger clone is one base distant.

The chain is assembled from TRBV14 and TRBJ2-2; the D gene remains uncertain. Specimen: PBMCs, collected after low-dose radiotherapy plus immunotherapy. This sequence was found in a female donor with ovarian cancer. At the DNA level, the sequence is TGTGCCAGCAGCCCTTCGGCCGGGGAGCTGTTTTTT. It is translated as CASSPSAGELFF. Here the CDR3 is joined to the reference TRBV14 and TRBJ2-2 genes, and the full variable domain is: EAGVTQFPSHSVIEKGQTVTLRCDPISGHDNLYWYRRVMGKEIKFLLHFVKESKQDESGMPNNRFLAERTGGTYSTLKVQPAELEDSGVYFCASSPSAGELFFGEGSRLTVL.